These 24 T cell receptor beta chains came from one sample sequenced in a study of T cell responses to AZD1222 COVID-19 vaccine. The assay was immunoSEQ multiplex PCR, and TCRdb's table has in-frame clones only and misses some. The table has approximately 97,000 clones, roughly 84% seen once. Sequencing was performed on peripheral blood, taken on day 0 of AZD1222 vaccination. The source of these receptors is an adult in good health.

V is TRBV19 and J is TRBJ1-3; tentative D call: TRBD1 (5 bases). CDR3 length: 15 residues. Trimming pared 4 bases from V and 4 bases from J, leaving 14 bases between. CDR1 and CDR2 from the germline V gene are LNHDA and SQIVND (reference sequence). CDR3 bases: TGTGCCAGTAGTACAGGGACGGCGTCCGGAAACACCATATATTTT. Translated, it gives CASSTGTASGNTIYF.

The chain joins TRBV10-3 to TRBJ2-5, with D uncertain. The germline V gene has CDR1 ENHRY and CDR2 SYGVKD. Between the trimmed V and J ends, which lost 2 bases and 5 bases, there was a span of 3 bases. The CDR3 is 11 residues long. The DNA of the CDR3 is TGTGCCATCAGTGAGACGGAGACCCAGTACTTC. It encodes CAISETETQYF.

The chain is built from TRBV27 and TRBJ2-2; 10 bases are a match to TRBD2. J lost 8 bases, V lost 6 bases, and 12 bases had no gene match. The CDR3 spans 16 residues. Germline V gene lookup returns CDR1 MNHEY and CDR2 SMNVEV (reference sequence). The chain's CDR3 is CASSLLGLAGVGELFF. In DNA form, the CDR3 reads TGTGCCAGCAGCCTCCTTGGGCTAGCGGGGGTTGGGGAGCTGTTTTTT.

The chain uses TRBV19 and TRBJ1-2; D unresolved. This CDR3 comprises 14 residues. Per the germline V gene, CDR1 is LNHDA and CDR2 is SQIVND (reference sequence). The germline V and J ends were trimmed by 6 bases and 4 bases, with 15 bases remaining between them. The CDR3 loop reads CASSDRTDGYGYTF. The DNA of the CDR3 is TGTGCCAGTAGCGATAGGACCGACGGCTATGGCTACACCTTC.

The rearrangement links TRBV6-5 to TRBJ1-4; a weak D match, TRBD1 (5 bases). The V end was cut by 4 bases, the J end by 4 bases, with 16 bases between. Germline values: CDR1 MNHEY, CDR2 SVGAGI. The CDR3 has 16 amino acids. The DNA of the CDR3 is TGTGCCAGCAGTTCAGTTGTTTGGGGCGGTAATGAAAAACTGTTTTTT. Its protein product is CASSSVVWGGNEKLFF.

This chain connects TRBV9 to TRBJ2-5, with 13 bases lining up with TRBD2. CDR3 length: 15 residues. Germline V gene sequence: CDR1 SGDLS, CDR2 YYNGEE. J gave up 4 bases and V 4 bases, and 4 bases lay outside the gene matches. The CDR3 region is CASSFGLAGVETQYF. CDR3 coding DNA: TGTGCCAGCAGCTTTGGACTAGCGGGGGTAGAGACCCAGTACTTC.

The J gene is TRBJ2-3, the V gene TRBV4-3; possibly TRBD1 for D (6 bases). V lost 2 bases to trimming and J lost 0 bases, with 9 bases between them. Germline V lookup: CDR1 LGHNA, CDR2 YSLEER. This CDR3 contains 15 residues. CDR3: CASSQNRVSTDTQYF. CDR3 DNA: TGCGCCAGCAGCCAAAACAGGGTTAGCACAGATACGCAGTATTTT.

The rearrangement joins TRBV4-1 to TRBJ1-2; D is ambiguous. Germline CDR1 is MGHRA and CDR2 is YSYEKL. This CDR3 has 16 amino acids. The V end lost 0 bases, the J end lost 0 bases, and 11 bases lay between the germline ends. CDR3 sequence (DNA): TGCGCCAGCAGCCAAGATCCGAGTTTCACTAACTATGGCTACACCTTC. Translation gives CASSQDPSFTNYGYTF.

V usage is TRBV7-9 and J usage is TRBJ2-5, with D unresolved. Germline V gene lookup returns CDR1 SEHNR and CDR2 FQNEAQ (reference sequence). The CDR3 length is 15 residues. With 11 bases removed from V and 2 bases from J, the gap between germline ends came to 21 bases. The CDR3 region is CAFSGSSAIQETQYF. In DNA, the CDR3 is TGTGCCTTCTCCGGGTCATCCGCCATTCAAGAGACCCAGTACTTC. The full variable domain, completed using reference TRBV7-9 and TRBJ2-5, is DTGVSQNPRHKITKRGQNVTFRCDPISEHNRLYWYRQTLGQGPEFLTYFQNEAQLEKSRLLSDRFSAERPKGSFSTLEIQRTEQGDSAMYLCAFSGSSAIQETQYFGPGTRLLVL.

This chain links TRBV9 with TRBJ1-5; 7 positions agree with TRBD1. In germline, CDR1 is SGDLS, CDR2 YYNGEE. With V trimmed by 0 bases and J by 7 bases, 7 bases remained unmatched. The CDR3 is 15 amino acids. CDR3 in amino acids: CASSVGLTGEQPQHF. The CDR3 region has the DNA TGTGCCAGCAGCGTAGGACTCACAGGGGAACAGCCCCAGCATTTT.

V and J are TRBV28 and TRBJ1-1; the D is unclear. Germline CDR1 MDHEN, CDR2 SYDVKM. The V end was cut by 5 bases, the J end by 10 bases, with 11 bases between. The CDR3 covers 11 residues. In DNA, the CDR3 is TGTGCCAGCAGTACGGGTAGAAGAGCTTTCTTT. Translated: CASSTGRRAFF.

The V call is TRBV7-2, the J call TRBJ2-2, with D perhaps TRBD1 or TRBD2 (5 bases each). Germline values: CDR1 SGHTA, CDR2 FQGNSA. V was pared by 1 base and J by 2 bases, with 17 bases between. This CDR3 is built from 18 residues. CDR3 region: CASSLVPSAGTNTGELFF. DNA for the CDR3: TGTGCCAGCAGCTTAGTTCCCTCGGCAGGGACCAACACCGGGGAGCTGTTTTTT.

J is TRBJ1-1 and V is TRBV11-3, with 7 bases identical to TRBD1. Germline CDR1 SGHNT, CDR2 YENEEA. The CDR3 contains 13 residues. Trimming cost V 6 bases and J 5 bases; bases outside gene matches: 6. In DNA, the CDR3 is TGTGCCAGCAGGGACAGGATGGGGACTGAAGCTTTCTTT. As protein: CASRDRMGTEAFF.

The chain has TRBV28 and TRBJ1-2; 11 nucleotides agree with TRBD1. CDR1 MDHEN and CDR2 SYDVKM come from the germline V gene. The CDR3 extends over 17 amino acids. With 8 bases clipped from V and 1 base from J, the junction kept 12 bases outside the gene matches. The CDR3 sequence is CASRNGGQGDLNYGYTF. In nucleotides, the CDR3 is TGTGCCAGCCGAAATGGGGGACAGGGGGACCTTAACTATGGCTACACCTTC.

V and J are TRBV11-2 and TRBJ2-7; 10 nucleotides agree with TRBD2. The V and J ends lost 0 bases and 4 bases, in that order; junction bases with no gene match: 3. Germline assignment: CDR1 SGHAT and CDR2 FQNNGV. The CDR3 runs to 15 residues. The CDR3: CASSLDPSGRYEQYF. The CDR3 region has the DNA TGTGCCAGCAGCTTAGATCCTAGCGGGAGATACGAGCAGTACTTC.

Comment on this clone: The junction departs from the called germline gene at one end, perhaps through a read error. This chain connects TRBV7-7 to TRBJ2-5; 7 nucleotides align to TRBD2. Germline CDR1 reads SSHAT; CDR2 reads FNYEAQ (reference sequence). The CDR3 runs 16 residues. This CDR3 reads CASSRGLAAGGETQYF. The CDR3 coding sequence is TGTGCTAGCAGCCGCGGGCTAGCGGCAGGAGGCGAGACCCAGTACTTC.

The chain combines TRBV7-9 with TRBJ1-1; TRBD1 is a possible D gene (6 bases). Germline V lookup: CDR1 SEHNR, CDR2 FQNEAQ (reference sequence). The CDR3 spans 14 residues. Trimming pared 2 bases from V and 12 bases from J, leaving 19 bases between. The CDR3 region is CASSLLRGSVETFF. Here the CDR3 DNA reads TGTGCCAGCAGCTTACTAAGGGGGTCGGTCGAGACTTTCTTT. The full variable domain, with the rest looked up from reference TRBV7-9 and TRBJ1-1, is DTGVSQNPRHKITKRGQNVTFRCDPISEHNRLYWYRQTLGQGPEFLTYFQNEAQLEKSRLLSDRFSAERPKGSFSTLEIQRTEQGDSAMYLCASSLLRGSVETFFGQGTRLTVV.

V usage is TRBV5-8 and J usage is TRBJ2-1, with 11 nucleotides matching TRBD1. The germline CDR1 and CDR2 sequences are SGHTS and YDEGEE. The CDR3 loop spans 12 amino acids. The junction had 1 base not matched to a gene; V was cut back by 4 bases and J by 10 bases. The chain's CDR3 is CASSGTGGEQFF. The CDR3 nucleotides are TGTGCCAGCAGCGGGACAGGGGGAGAGCAGTTCTTC.

V and J are TRBV5-5 and TRBJ2-7, with a weak D call TRBD2 (6 bases). V dropped 3 bases and J dropped 1 base, with 14 bases sitting between them. The CDR3 runs 15 residues. The germline gives CDR1 SGHKS, CDR2 YYEKEE (reference sequence). In DNA, the CDR3 is TGTGCCAGCAGCTACGGAAGTAGCGGATCCTACGAGCAGTACGTC. Translated, it gives CASSYGSSGSYEQYV.

The V call is TRBV6-5, the J call TRBJ1-5, with a tentative D call TRBD1 (6 bases). Germline-derived CDR1 and CDR2 are MNHEY and SVGAGI. V gave up 6 bases and J gave up 4 bases, with 13 bases separating them. The CDR3 totals 14 residues. The CDR3 here is CASRGSGENQPQHF. The CDR3 nucleotides read TGTGCCAGCAGGGGGTCAGGGGAGAATCAGCCCCAGCATTTT.

This clone came up a few times. The chain links TRBV7-9 to TRBJ2-5, with 7 bases fitting TRBD2. Germline CDR1 and CDR2: SEHNR and FQNEAQ (reference sequence). The CDR3 is 16 amino acids. With V trimmed by 2 bases and J by 3 bases, 9 bases remained unmatched. In DNA, the CDR3 is TGTGCCAGCAGCTTATTCGGGAGGCCCGGCAAAGAGACCCAGTACTTC. Translating gives CASSLFGRPGKETQYF. Based on the CDR3 plus reference TRBV7-9 and TRBJ2-5, the full variable domain is DTGVSQNPRHKITKRGQNVTFRCDPISEHNRLYWYRQTLGQGPEFLTYFQNEAQLEKSRLLSDRFSAERPKGSFSTLEIQRTEQGDSAMYLCASSLFGRPGKETQYFGPGTRLLVL.

The chain has TRBV11-3 and TRBJ2-2; 12 bases map to TRBD1. CDR1 and CDR2 (germline): SGHNT, YENEEA. The CDR3 length is 16 residues. The J segment lost 6 bases and the V segment lost 0 bases, leaving 2 bases of the junction unmatched. The CDR3 loop is CASSLEGQGASGELFF. The DNA for the CDR3 is TGTGCCAGCAGCTTAGAGGGACAGGGGGCTTCCGGGGAGCTGTTTTTT.

The CDR3 spells CASTWTGGYNEQFF. The CDR3 bases are TGTGCCAGCACTTGGACAGGGGGCTACAATGAGCAGTTCTTC. The rearrangement links TRBV2 to TRBJ2-1; 10 bases align to TRBD1. This CDR3 has 14 residues. The germline CDR1 and CDR2 sequences are SNHLY and FYNNEI. Trimming cost V 7 bases and J 3 bases; bases outside gene matches: 3. The whole variable domain, filled in from reference TRBV2 and TRBJ2-1, reads EPEVTQTPSHQVTQMGQEVILRCVPISNHLYFYWYRQILGQKVEFLVSFYNNEISEKSEIFDDQFSVERPDGSNFTLKIRSTKLEDSAMYFCASTWTGGYNEQFFGPGTRLTVL.

This clone has a single count. CDR3 sequence: CASSPDPQRGYTF. CDR3 bases: TGTGCCAGCTCGCCGGACCCACAACGTGGCTACACCTTC. This chain uses TRBV18 with TRBJ1-2, with D uncertain. This CDR3 contains 13 residues. Per the germline V gene, CDR1 is KGHSH and CDR2 is LQKENI. The germline V and J ends were trimmed by 6 bases and 7 bases, with 15 bases remaining between them.